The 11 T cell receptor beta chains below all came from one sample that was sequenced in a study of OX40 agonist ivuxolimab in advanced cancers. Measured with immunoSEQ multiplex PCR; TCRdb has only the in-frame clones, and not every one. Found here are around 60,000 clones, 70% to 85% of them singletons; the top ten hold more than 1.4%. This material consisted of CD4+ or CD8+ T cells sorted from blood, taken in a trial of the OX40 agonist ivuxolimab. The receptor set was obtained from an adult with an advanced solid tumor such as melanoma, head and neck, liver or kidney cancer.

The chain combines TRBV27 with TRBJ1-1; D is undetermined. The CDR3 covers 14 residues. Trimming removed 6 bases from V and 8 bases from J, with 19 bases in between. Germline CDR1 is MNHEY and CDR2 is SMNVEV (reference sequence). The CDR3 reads CASRINFGRLEAFF. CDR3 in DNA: TGTGCCAGCAGAATAAACTTCGGACGGCTGGAAGCTTTCTTT.

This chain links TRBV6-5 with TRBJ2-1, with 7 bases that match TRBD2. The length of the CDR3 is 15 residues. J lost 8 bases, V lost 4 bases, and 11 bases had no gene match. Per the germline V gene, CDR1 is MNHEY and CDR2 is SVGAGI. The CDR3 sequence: CASSLLAEESYEQFF. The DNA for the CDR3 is TGTGCCAGCAGTTTGCTAGCGGAAGAGTCGTATGAGCAGTTCTTC.

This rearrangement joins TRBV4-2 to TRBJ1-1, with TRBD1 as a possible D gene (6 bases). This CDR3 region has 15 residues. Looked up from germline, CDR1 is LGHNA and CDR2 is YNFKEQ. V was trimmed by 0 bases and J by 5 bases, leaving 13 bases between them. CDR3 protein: CASSQDEGGETEAFF. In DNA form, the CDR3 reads TGTGCCAGCAGCCAAGATGAAGGGGGGGAGACTGAAGCTTTCTTT.

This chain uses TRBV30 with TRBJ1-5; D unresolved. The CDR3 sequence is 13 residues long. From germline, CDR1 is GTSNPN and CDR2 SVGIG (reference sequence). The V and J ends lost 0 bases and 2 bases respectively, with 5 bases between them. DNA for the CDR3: TGTGCCTGGAGTGTAGAGGGCAATCAGCCCCAGCATTTT. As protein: CAWSVEGNQPQHF.

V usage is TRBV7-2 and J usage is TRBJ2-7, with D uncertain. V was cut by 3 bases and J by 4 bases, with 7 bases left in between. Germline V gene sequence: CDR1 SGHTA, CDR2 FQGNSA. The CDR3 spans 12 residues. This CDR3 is CASSLSNYEQYF. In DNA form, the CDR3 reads TGTGCCAGCAGCTTGAGTAATTACGAGCAGTACTTC.

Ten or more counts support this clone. Here the CDR3 reads CASSVERSTDTQYF. In DNA form, the CDR3 reads TGTGCCAGCAGCGTAGAACGGTCCACAGATACGCAGTATTTT. The V gene is TRBV9, the J gene TRBJ2-3; D call uncertain. The CDR3 is made up of 14 amino acids. V gave up 0 bases and J gave up 2 bases, with 7 bases separating them. CDR1 and CDR2 (germline): SGDLS, YYNGEE.

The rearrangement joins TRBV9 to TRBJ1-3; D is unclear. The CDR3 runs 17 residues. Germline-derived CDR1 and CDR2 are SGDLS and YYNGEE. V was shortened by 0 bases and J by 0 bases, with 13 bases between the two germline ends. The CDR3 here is CASSVEPSLYSGNTIYF. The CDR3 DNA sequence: TGTGCCAGCAGCGTAGAACCCTCACTGTACTCTGGAAACACCATATATTTT.

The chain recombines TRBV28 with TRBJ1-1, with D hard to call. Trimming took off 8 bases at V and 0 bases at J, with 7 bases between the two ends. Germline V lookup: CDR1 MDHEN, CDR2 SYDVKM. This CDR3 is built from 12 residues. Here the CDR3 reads CASGRLNTEAFF. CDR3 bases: TGTGCCAGCGGCAGGTTGAACACTGAAGCTTTCTTT. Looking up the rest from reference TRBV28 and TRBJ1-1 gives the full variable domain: DVKVTQSSRYLVKRTGEKVFLECVQDMDHENMFWYRQDPGLGLRLIYFSYDVKMKEKGDIPEGYSVSREKKERFSLILESASTNQTSMYLCASGRLNTEAFFGQGTRLTVV.

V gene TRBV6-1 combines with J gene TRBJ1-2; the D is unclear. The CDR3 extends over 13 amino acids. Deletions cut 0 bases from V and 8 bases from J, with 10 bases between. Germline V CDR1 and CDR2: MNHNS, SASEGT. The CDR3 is CASSEAGSRGYTF. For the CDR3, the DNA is TGTGCCAGCAGTGAAGCGGGGAGTCGGGGCTACACCTTC.

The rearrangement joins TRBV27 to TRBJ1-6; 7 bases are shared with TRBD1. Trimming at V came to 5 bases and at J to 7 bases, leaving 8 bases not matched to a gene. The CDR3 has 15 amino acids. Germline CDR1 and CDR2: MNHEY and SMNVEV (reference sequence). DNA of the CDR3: TGTGCCAGCAGTACGCGACAGGGAGTAAATTCACCCCTCCACTTT. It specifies CASSTRQGVNSPLHF.

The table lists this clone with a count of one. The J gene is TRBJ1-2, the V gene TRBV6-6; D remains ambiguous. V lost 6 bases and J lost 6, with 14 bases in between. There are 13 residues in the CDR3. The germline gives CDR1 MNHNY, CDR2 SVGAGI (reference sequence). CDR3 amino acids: CASSYMEGNGYTF. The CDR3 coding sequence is TGTGCCAGCAGCTACATGGAGGGTAATGGCTACACCTTC.